The next 19 T cell receptor beta chains were all read from a single sample in a study of STAT5B mutations in CD4+ large granular lymphocyte leukemia. The method was immunoSEQ multiplex PCR; TCRdb's version includes in-frame clones alone and lacks a portion of them. The table lists about 30,000 clones, 78% of them singletons. Sequenced: CD4+ T cells from blood buffy coats. These receptors came from a human donor in good health.

The chain combines TRBV5-6 with TRBJ2-7, with D perhaps TRBD1 (6 bases). Per germline, CDR1 SGHDT and CDR2 YYEEEE. Trimming cost V 4 bases and J 4 bases, with 12 bases left between them. The CDR3 spans 13 residues. The CDR3 bases are TGTGCCAGCAGCCCCAGGGGACCTTACGAGCAGTACTTC. It translates to CASSPRGPYEQYF.

This clone was counted once. J is TRBJ1-2 and V is TRBV29-1; 8 bases are a match to TRBD1. The CDR3 spans 14 residues. Germline V gives CDR1 SQVTM, CDR2 ANQGSEA. The V gene end was trimmed by 7 bases and the J gene end by 8 bases; junction bases not matched to a gene: 15. The CDR3 is CSDLETGGWRGYTF. DNA of the CDR3: TGCAGCGACCTAGAAACAGGGGGTTGGAGAGGCTACACCTTC.

This sequence joins TRBV11-2 and TRBJ2-1; TRBD2 matches at 16 bases. CDR3 length: 17 amino acids. Losses at the gene ends were 5 bases for V and 2 bases for J; bases not matched to a gene: 3. The germline V gene has CDR1 SGHAT and CDR2 FQNNGV. CDR3 in amino acids: CASSIGTSGRAYNEQFF. The DNA of the CDR3 is TGTGCCAGCAGCATCGGGACTAGCGGGAGGGCCTACAATGAGCAGTTCTTC.

The chain uses TRBV11-2 and TRBJ1-2; weak D call: TRBD1 (5 bases). Germline CDR1 reads SGHAT; CDR2 reads FQNNGV. V gave up 0 bases and J gave up 4 bases, with 9 bases separating them. The CDR3 totals 14 residues. The CDR3 here is CASSLERGSYGYTF. CDR3 in DNA: TGTGCCAGCAGCTTAGAGCGGGGGAGCTATGGCTACACCTTC.

The V call is TRBV19, the J call TRBJ2-7; 8 bases match TRBD1. Germline V gives CDR1 LNHDA, CDR2 SQIVND (reference sequence). The V segment lost 10 bases and the J segment 5 bases; nucleotides outside the gene matches: 7. The CDR3 loop spans 12 amino acids. Written as DNA, the CDR3 is TGTGCCACCGATGGACAGGGAAACGAGCAGTACTTC. Amino acid sequence: CATDGQGNEQYF. Drawing the rest from reference TRBV19 and TRBJ2-7, the complete variable domain is DGGITQSPKYLFRKEGQNVTLSCEQNLNHDAMYWYRQDPGQGLRLIYYSQIVNDFQKGDIAEGYSVSREKKESFPLTVTSAQKNPTAFYLCATDGQGNEQYFGPGTRLTVT.

The chain has TRBV5-1 and TRBJ2-7, with 9 bases aligning to TRBD1. Trimming at V came to 1 base and at J to 5 bases, leaving 10 bases not matched to a gene. The CDR3 spans 16 residues. CDR1 is SGHRS, CDR2 YFSETQ, per germline. The CDR3 region is CASSLWARQGGNEQYF. The CDR3 nucleotides read TGCGCCAGCAGCTTGTGGGCCCGACAGGGGGGAAACGAGCAGTACTTC.

The rearrangement joins TRBV18 to TRBJ2-5, with 7 bases fitting TRBD1. Per the germline V gene, CDR1 is KGHSH and CDR2 is LQKENI. The CDR3 is 14 amino acids. With 3 bases clipped from V and 2 bases from J, the junction kept 3 bases outside the gene matches. CDR3 nucleotides: TGTGCCAGCTCACCGGGGACAGTTCAAGAGACCCAGTACTTC. Translating it yields CASSPGTVQETQYF.

The chain is built from TRBV5-8 and TRBJ1-5, with 7 bases that match TRBD1. CDR3 length equals 16 residues. Looked up from germline, CDR1 is SGHTS and CDR2 is YDEGEE. Trimming at V came to 0 bases and at J to 2 bases, leaving 5 bases not matched to a gene. CDR3 coding DNA: TGTGCCAGCAGCTTGGCCAGGGGGTTTCGCAATCAGCCCCAGCATTTT. Residues: CASSLARGFRNQPQHF.

This rearrangement joins TRBV7-5 to TRBJ2-5. TRBV7-5 has pseudogene status. The CDR3 spans 13 residues. CDR3 amino acids: CVRIRWQGVTQYF. The CDR3 nucleotides are TGTGTCAGAATACGTTGGCAGGGAGTGACCCAGTACTTC.

The chain carries TRBV7-8 and TRBJ2-7; 10 nucleotides agree with TRBD1. V lost 3 bases and J lost 2; bases outside the gene matches: 4. The CDR3 is 15 amino acids. CDR1 and CDR2 from the germline V gene are SGHVS and FQNEAQ. For the CDR3, the DNA is TGTGCCAGCAGCTTCGGACAGGGGGGTACCTACGAGCAGTACTTC. This codes for CASSFGQGGTYEQYF. The full variable domain, completed using reference TRBV7-8 and TRBJ2-7, is GAGVSQSPRYKVAKRGQDVALRCDPISGHVSLFWYQQALGQGPEFLTYFQNEAQLDKSGLPSDRFFAERPEGSVSTLKIQRTQQEDSAVYLCASSFGQGGTYEQYFGPGTRLTVT.

This clone was seen more than once but under ten times. The gene calls are TRBV11-2 and TRBJ2-7; 7 bases are shared with TRBD2. The V gene's germline CDR1 is SGHAT and CDR2 FQNNGV. V was pared by 4 bases and J by 4 bases, with 7 bases of the junction left unmatched. The length of the CDR3 is 14 residues. The CDR3 loop is CASSYGSGKYEQYF. The CDR3 DNA follows: TGTGCCAGCAGCTATGGAAGCGGGAAGTACGAGCAGTACTTC. The full variable domain, completed using reference TRBV11-2 and TRBJ2-7, is EAGVAQSPRYKIIEKRQSVAFWCNPISGHATLYWYQQILGQGPKLLIQFQNNGVVDDSQLPKDRFSAERLKGVDSTLKIQPAKLEDSAVYLCASSYGSGKYEQYFGPGTRLTVT.

This chain links TRBV7-2 with TRBJ2-3; no firm D call. The CDR3 consists of 13 residues. Trimming removed 3 bases at V and 1 base at J, with 5 bases between. Germline CDR1 SGHTA, CDR2 FQGNSA. The CDR3 loop reads CASSFRGTDTQYF. CDR3 nucleotide sequence: TGTGCCAGCAGCTTTAGAGGCACAGATACGCAGTATTTT.

CDR3 bases: TGTGCCAGCAGCTTAGTCAAGTGGGGGGGCTATGACTATGGCTACACCTTC. Encoded protein: CASSLVKWGGYDYGYTF. The V call is TRBV7-9, the J call TRBJ1-2; D may be TRBD1 (6 bases). Germline values: CDR1 SEHNR, CDR2 FQNEAQ (reference sequence). V lost 1 base and J lost 3, with 18 bases in between. CDR3 length: 17 residues.

The chain recombines TRBV6-5 with TRBJ1-2; 7 positions match TRBD1. Losses at the gene ends were 4 bases for V and 8 bases for J; bases not matched to a gene: 16. This CDR3 spans 16 amino acids. Germline V lookup: CDR1 MNHEY, CDR2 SVGAGI. The CDR3 sequence: CASSSTRRQGFGGYTF. In DNA form, the CDR3 reads TGTGCCAGCAGTTCTACTAGGCGACAGGGATTCGGCGGCTACACCTTC.

The chain couples TRBV7-2 to TRBJ2-3; D is possibly TRBD2 (5 bases). The germline V gene has CDR1 SGHTA and CDR2 FQGNSA. V lost 7 bases and J lost 2, with 7 bases in between. The CDR3 length is 12 residues. This CDR3 is CASKRDTDTQYF. Here the CDR3 DNA reads TGTGCCAGCAAGAGGGACACAGATACGCAGTATTTT.

J is TRBJ2-7 and V is TRBV19; D call uncertain. The CDR3 runs to 12 residues. Per the germline V gene, CDR1 is LNHDA and CDR2 is SQIVND (reference sequence). V gave up 7 bases and J gave up 5 bases, with 12 bases separating them. The CDR3 reads CASTNKRDEQYF. The CDR3 region has the DNA TGTGCCAGTACCAACAAACGGGACGAGCAGTACTTC.

This sequence joins TRBV5-6 and TRBJ1-2, with 7 bases identical to TRBD1. The junction had 5 bases not matched to a gene; V was cut back by 5 bases and J by 4 bases. CDR3 length: 13 residues. Germline loops: CDR1 SGHDT, CDR2 YYEEEE. The CDR3 loop reads CASRLQGSYGYTF. CDR3 sequence (DNA): TGTGCCAGCAGACTACAGGGGTCCTATGGCTACACCTTC.

The chain combines TRBV19 with TRBJ2-1, with D tentatively TRBD2 (7 bases). Germline V CDR1 and CDR2: LNHDA, SQIVND (reference sequence). This CDR3 has 16 residues. Trimming stripped 0 bases from V and 4 bases from J, with 13 bases between. DNA for the CDR3: TGTGCCAGTAGTATAGAGGGGGGGGCACCTTACAATGAGCAGTTCTTC. It translates to CASSIEGGAPYNEQFF. Drawing the rest from reference TRBV19 and TRBJ2-1, the complete variable domain is DGGITQSPKYLFRKEGQNVTLSCEQNLNHDAMYWYRQDPGQGLRLIYYSQIVNDFQKGDIAEGYSVSREKKESFPLTVTSAQKNPTAFYLCASSIEGGAPYNEQFFGPGTRLTVL.

The chain joins TRBV11-2 to TRBJ1-1; 10 positions match TRBD1. This CDR3 region has 15 residues. Unmatched junction bases numbered 6, after V lost 5 bases and J lost 3 bases. In germline, CDR1 is SGHAT, CDR2 FQNNGV. CDR3 region: CASSPETGGYTEAFF. Here the CDR3 DNA reads TGTGCCAGCAGCCCAGAGACAGGGGGCTACACTGAAGCTTTCTTT.